This TCR beta chain was profiled in a study of beta chain features in type 1 diabetes. Overall study: Cell yields, gender and age were similar in healthy donors and patients.

Germline assignment: CDR1 SGHDN and CDR2 FVKESK. The CDR3 runs to 16 residues. The trim removed 5 bases at V and 4 bases at J, leaving 11 bases unmatched. Study observations and caveats: Type 1 diabetes patients had moderately but significantly shorter TCRB CDR3s in all four CD4+ subsets. The influence of HLA type on TCRB rearrangement stayed undetermined.

Turning to this clone: Antigen unknown.

Reverse transcribing all isolated RNA meant expressed TCRB transcripts were sequenced. The assay was immunoSEQ multiplex PCR, and TCRdb's table has in-frame clones only and misses some. The data show around 40,000 clones, 65% to 80% seen once. Each donor gave one heparinised blood draw averaging around 120 mL. Via the markers CD45RO/CCR7/CD25/CD127/CD95/CD27, stem cell-like memory, regulatory, central memory and naive CD4+ cells were sorted. The sample consisted of Tregs from blood. The sequence was obtained from a man in his thirties or forties with type 1 diabetes. Some clones in this sample may be carry-over from other donors' samples. V and J are TRBV14 and TRBJ1-1; 9 nucleotides match TRBD1. The CDR3 bases are TGTGCCAGCAGCTTAAGACCGGGACAGGGTGCCACTGAAGCTTTCTTT. This sequence encodes CASSLRPGQGATEAFF.